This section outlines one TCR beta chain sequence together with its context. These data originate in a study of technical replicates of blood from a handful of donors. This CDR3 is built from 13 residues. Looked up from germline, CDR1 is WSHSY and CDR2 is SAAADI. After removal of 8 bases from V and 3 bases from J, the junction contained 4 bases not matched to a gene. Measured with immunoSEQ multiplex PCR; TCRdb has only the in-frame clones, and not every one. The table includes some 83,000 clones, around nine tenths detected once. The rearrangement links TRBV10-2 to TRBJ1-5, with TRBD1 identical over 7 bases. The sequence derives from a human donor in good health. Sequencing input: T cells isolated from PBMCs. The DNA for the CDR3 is TGCGCCAGCTCTGACAGGGTCAATCAGCCCCAGCATTTT. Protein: CASSDRVNQPQHF.